These 11 T cell receptor beta chains came from one sample sequenced in a study of T cell responses to AZD1222 COVID-19 vaccine. Profiling relied on immunoSEQ multiplex PCR, and the TCRdb table lists in-frame clones only, not all of them. The sample has around 47,000 clones, just under 80% seen once. Source: peripheral blood, taken 28 days after the second dose of the MenACWY control vaccine. The receptors come from an adult who received the MenACWY meningococcal vaccine as a control.

The J gene is TRBJ1-2, the V gene TRBV9; the D gene is possibly TRBD1 (6 bases). Trimming pared 4 bases from V and 2 bases from J, leaving 15 bases between. CDR1 is SGDLS, CDR2 YYNGEE, per germline. CDR3 size: 15 residues. CDR3 region: CASSPPGHNNYGYTF. CDR3 bases: TGTGCCAGCAGCCCGCCGGGACATAACAACTATGGCTACACCTTC.

The sample holds one count of this clone. The chain has TRBV28 and TRBJ2-2, with TRBD1 matching over 8 bases. CDR1 is MDHEN, CDR2 SYDVKM, per germline. The ends lost 6 bases at V and 5 bases at J; junction bases unmatched: 8. The CDR3 length is 15 residues. The CDR3 region is CASRKTGVRTGELFF. In nucleotides, the CDR3 is TGTGCCAGCAGAAAGACAGGGGTTAGGACCGGGGAGCTGTTTTTT. The full variable domain, with the rest looked up from reference TRBV28 and TRBJ2-2, is DVKVTQSSRYLVKRTGEKVFLECVQDMDHENMFWYRQDPGLGLRLIYFSYDVKMKEKGDIPEGYSVSREKKERFSLILESASTNQTSMYLCASRKTGVRTGELFFGEGSRLTVL.

V gene TRBV5-4 combines with J gene TRBJ2-3; D perhaps matches TRBD1 (6 bases). Germline values: CDR1 SGHNT, CDR2 YYREEE (reference sequence). V was cut by 6 bases and J by 2 bases, with 10 bases left in between. This CDR3 is 13 amino acids long. CDR3 nucleotides: TGTGCCAGCAAAAGGGGGACCACAGATACGCAGTATTTT. This sequence encodes CASKRGTTDTQYF. Full variable domain (rest looked up from reference TRBV5-4 and TRBJ2-3): ETGVTQSPTHLIKTRGQQVTLRCSSQSGHNTVSWYQQALGQGPQFIFQYYREEENGRGNFPPRFSGLQFPNYSSELNVNALELDDSALYLCASKRGTTDTQYFGPGTRLTVL.

The sample holds a few counts of this clone. The chain combines TRBV5-1 with TRBJ2-1, with a weak D call TRBD2 (5 bases). The CDR3 is 13 residues long. The germline V gene encodes CDR1 SGHRS and CDR2 YFSETQ. V lost 3 bases and J lost 3, with 7 bases in between. The CDR3 DNA follows: TGCGCCAGCAGCTCCGGGAACTACAATGAGCAGTTCTTC. It codes for CASSSGNYNEQFF.

About this clone itself: This could be a read error, since a much larger clone is one nucleotide away. The chain joins TRBV9 to TRBJ1-5; D remains unclear. CDR1 is SGDLS, CDR2 YYNGEE, per germline. The V and J ends lost 0 bases and 0 bases respectively, with 4 bases between them. CDR3 length: 14 amino acids. DNA of the CDR3: TGTGCCAGCAGCGTAGGGAATAGCAATCAGCCCCAGCATTTT. As protein: CASSVGNSNQPQHF.

The rearrangement links TRBV2 to TRBJ2-2; 11 bases line up with TRBD1. The CDR3 sequence is 14 residues long. The ends lost 9 bases at V and 2 bases at J; junction bases unmatched: 2. Looked up from germline, CDR1 is SNHLY and CDR2 is FYNNEI. The CDR3 region has the DNA TGTGCCAGTAGGACAGGGGGCAACACCGGGGAGCTGTTTTTT. Translation: CASRTGGNTGELFF.

This chain's CDR3 is CAWSVGGVRSPLHF. CDR3 nucleotides: TGTGCCTGGAGTGTAGGCGGGGTGCGGTCACCCCTCCACTTT. The rearrangement links TRBV30 to TRBJ1-6, with unresolved D. The V end was cut by 0 bases, the J end by 10 bases, with 13 bases between. The CDR3 loop spans 14 amino acids. The germline CDR1 and CDR2 sequences are GTSNPN and SVGIG (reference sequence).

For the CDR3, the DNA is TGTGCCACCAGCAGAGCTCGGGGAAGTACGGCTTTCTTT. It is translated as CATSRARGSTAFF. The chain recombines TRBV15 with TRBJ1-1; D remains unclear. The germline V gene has CDR1 LNHNV and CDR2 YYDKDF (reference sequence). The CDR3 is 13 amino acids. The V gene lost 1 base and the J gene lost 11 bases, with 14 bases spanning the gap.

This clone came up once. The J gene is TRBJ1-2, the V gene TRBV6-1; D is possibly TRBD1 (5 bases). Germline values: CDR1 MNHNS, CDR2 SASEGT. The CDR3 length is 14 residues. V was trimmed by 1 base and J by 10 bases, leaving 16 bases between them. The DNA of the CDR3 is TGTGCCAGCAGTGAAGTGGAGGGGACGCGTGACTACACCTTC. Translated, it gives CASSEVEGTRDYTF.

V is TRBV2 and J is TRBJ1-5, with TRBD1 matching over 8 bases. V shed 6 bases and J 0 bases; nucleotides not matched to a gene: 4. The germline CDR1 and CDR2 sequences are SNHLY and FYNNEI. The CDR3 is 15 residues long. The CDR3 DNA sequence: TGTGCCAGCAGCGGACAGGGACTTAGCAATCAGCCCCAGCATTTT. Encoded protein: CASSGQGLSNQPQHF.

As to this clone: The same CDR3 arises from other DNA sequences in this sample as well. The genes are TRBV3-1 (or the pseudogene TRBV3-2) and TRBJ2-3, with TRBD2 matching 7 bases. Trimming cost V 0 bases and J 4 bases; bases outside gene matches: 4. Germline V gene sequence: CDR1 LGHDT, CDR2 YNNKEL (reference sequence). The CDR3 totals 15 residues. CDR3 loop: CASSQDSGWADTQYF. CDR3 bases: TGTGCCAGCAGCCAAGATAGCGGGTGGGCAGATACGCAGTATTTT.